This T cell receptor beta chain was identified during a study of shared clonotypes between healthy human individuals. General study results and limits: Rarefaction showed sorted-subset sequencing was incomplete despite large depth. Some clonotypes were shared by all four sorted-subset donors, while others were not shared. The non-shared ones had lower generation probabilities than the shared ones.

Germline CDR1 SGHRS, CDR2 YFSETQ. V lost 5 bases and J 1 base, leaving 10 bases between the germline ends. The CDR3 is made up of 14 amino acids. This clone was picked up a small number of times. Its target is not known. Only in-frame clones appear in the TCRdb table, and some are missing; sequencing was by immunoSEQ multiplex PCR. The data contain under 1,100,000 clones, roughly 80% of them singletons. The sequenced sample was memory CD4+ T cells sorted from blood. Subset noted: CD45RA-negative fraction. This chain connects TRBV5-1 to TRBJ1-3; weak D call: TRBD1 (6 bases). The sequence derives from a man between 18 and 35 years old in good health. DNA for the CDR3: TGCGCCAGCAGGCGACAGGATTCTGGAAACACCATATATTTT. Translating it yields CASRRQDSGNTIYF.